The table lists the clone carrying this T cell receptor beta chain with a few counts. Amplified material comprised TCR beta CDR3 regions derived from RNA transcripts. First-round RT-PCR used HTBI primers; second-round multiplex PCR followed. TCRdb reprocessed the multiplex PCR reads with MiXCR, giving one entry per CDR3 protein. The data contain about 240,000 distinct CDR3 sequences, 40% to 50% of them singletons. This specimen comes from a study of Graves' ophthalmopathy and Graves' hyperthyroidism. Germline CDR1 is SGHRS and CDR2 is YFSETQ. The CDR3 contains 16 residues. The V end lost 4 bases, the J end lost 0 bases, and 11 bases lay between the germline ends.

The TCR was taken from an adult man with Graves' ophthalmopathy. Sequenced input: peripheral blood. The chain joins TRBV5-1 to TRBJ2-6; D is uncertain. The CDR3 sequence: CASSPTTVSGANVLTF. DNA for the CDR3: TGCGCCAGCAGCCCCACCACAGTCTCTGGGGCCAACGTCCTGACTTTC.